Following are 29 T cell receptor delta chains from one sample sequenced in a study of γδ T cells in repeated Plasmodium falciparum infection. Gammadelta T cells were flow-sorted from PBMC into Vgamma9/Vdelta2+ and Vdelta2-negative populations for bulk analysis. TCRdb re-processed the multiplex PCR reads via CATT. The table includes some 51,000 delta-chain clones, around 2% detected once. Sequencing was done on a sample of gamma-delta T cells from blood. The origin of the receptors is a pool of human donors (malaria-infected and uninfected, not separated).

This clone was observed many times. One base separates it from a far larger clone, so it is likely a read error. The same CDR3 arises from other DNA sequences in this sample as well. V gene TRDV2 was called; the J gene was not; the DNA was not used to check the table's D call, TRDD3. This CDR3 spans 17 amino acids. Germline values: CDR1 GEAIGNYY, CDR2 EKD. The CDR3 DNA is TGTGCCTGTGACACCGTGGGACAGCCAGACCACACCGATAAACTCATCTTC. This sequence encodes CACDTVGQPDHTDKLIF.

This clone was counted between two and nine times. A far larger clone is only one base removed, so a read error is likely. This specimen includes other DNA sequences encoding the same CDR3. V usage is TRDV1 and J usage is TRDJ1, with TRDD3 matching over 10 bases. No J segment appears in TCRdb, so it was assigned here by matching the sequence to germline. The trim removed 6 bases at V and 1 base at J, leaving 29 bases unmatched. The CDR3 sequence is 23 residues long. The germline CDR1 and CDR2 sequences are TSWWSYY and QGS. CDR3: CALGKPLRFLPTGGCGITDKLIF. The CDR3, as DNA: TGTGCTCTTGGAAAGCCCCTCCGCTTCCTACCAACTGGGGGATGCGGGATCACCGATAAACTCATCTTT.

This clone has at least ten counts. The chain recombines TRDV1 with TRDJ1; D is perhaps TRDD3 (5 bases). The germline V gene encodes CDR1 TSWWSYY and CDR2 QGS. V was cut by 3 bases and J by 0 bases, with 17 bases left in between. CDR3 length: 17 amino acids. CDR3 coding DNA: TGTGCTCTTGGGGACTACTTTCGGGGGCACTACACCGATAAACTCATCTTT. Encoded protein: CALGDYFRGHYTDKLIF.

This clone occurred many times. The protein given by TCRdb reflects a much larger clone and differs at residue 13 from this DNA's translation, likely from a read error; the protein shown is the DNA's translation. No J gene was assigned, while the V gene was called as TRDV2; the listed D gene, TRDD3, was not tested against the DNA. Germline values: CDR1 GEAIGNYY, CDR2 EKD. The length of the CDR3 is 14 residues. The CDR3 sequence is CACDSLGTTDKLTF. The DNA for the CDR3 is TGTGCCTGTGACTCACTGGGGACTACCGATAAACTCACCTTT.

This clone was observed many times. A read error is likely here: a far larger clone is one base away. The sample holds other DNA sequences that translate to the same CDR3. No J gene call was made, and the V gene is TRAV38-2/DV8; the DNA was not used to check the table's D call, TRDD3. CDR3 length: 17 residues. Germline lookup yields CDR1 TSESDYY and CDR2 QEAYKQQN. The CDR3 DNA follows: TGTGCTTATGGAACTCCTACGAGCCTGGGAGGGGGCGATAAACTCATCTTC. Translating it yields CAYGTPTSLGGGDKLIF.

This clone has just a few counts. Translating this DNA gives a protein that differs at residue 3 from the TCRdb one, which belongs to a much larger clone; a read error is likely, and the protein shown is this translation. The J gene is TRDJ1, the V gene TRDV2, with 10 nucleotides matching TRDD3. Since TCRdb gives no J gene, matching the DNA to germline was used here to assign it. The CDR3 is 23 residues long. Germline CDR1 and CDR2: GEAIGNYY and EKD. The CDR3 here is CARDTLLSGKVLGDSPYTDKLIF. Here the CDR3 DNA reads TGTGCCCGTGACACCTTGCTGAGTGGGAAAGTACTGGGGGATTCCCCGTACACCGATAAACTCATCTTT.

This clone turned up a few times. The likely explanation is a read error, given a far larger clone one base away. The sample contains more than one DNA sequence encoding this CDR3. The V gene is TRDV2; the J gene was not called; the table calls TRDD3, which could not be checked here. Per the germline V gene, CDR1 is GEAIGNYY and CDR2 is EKD. The CDR3 has 20 amino acids. In DNA, the CDR3 is TGTGCCTGTGACACCGGTACCTTACTGGGGGCCCCCGGGGGACCCGATAAACTCATCTTC. Protein: CACDTGTLLGAPGGPDKLIF.

Points on this clone: TCRdb's protein for this DNA is that of a much larger clone and differs from the translation at residue 16, likely a read error; the protein shown is the DNA translation. The chain joins TRDV1 to TRDJ2, with 8 positions matching TRDD3. This CDR3 has 20 residues. Unmatched junction bases numbered 27, after V lost 5 bases and J lost 10 bases. Looked up from germline, CDR1 is TSWWSYY and CDR2 is QGS. CDR3 in DNA: TGTGCTCTTGGGAATCGTATCCCGTACTGGGGGCCCCGAGGGGCAGAACAACTCTTCTTT. It specifies CALGNRIPYWGPRGAEQLFF.

This clone was seen ten or more times. The V call is TRDV1, the J call TRDJ1; 7 bases are shared with TRDD3. Germline lookup yields CDR1 TSWWSYY and CDR2 QGS. The CDR3 has 24 amino acids. V lost 0 bases to trimming and J lost 0 bases; unmatched junction nucleotides: 28. This CDR3 is CALGELALTYLGGRLYPYTDKLIF. DNA of the CDR3: TGTGCTCTTGGGGAACTCGCTCTTACGTACCTGGGGGGGAGACTCTACCCGTACACCGATAAACTCATCTTT.

This clone was seen more than once but under ten times. The TCRdb protein, from a much larger clone, departs from this DNA's translation at residue 8, likely by read error; the protein shown derives from the DNA. V is TRDV2 and J is TRDJ1, with 10 bases lining up with TRDD3. The J gene, missing from TCRdb, was assigned here through DNA to germline matching. Unmatched junction bases numbered 15, after V lost 0 bases and J lost 0 bases. This CDR3 comprises 20 residues. The V gene's germline CDR1 is GEAIGNYY and CDR2 EKD. CDR3 in DNA: TGTGCCTGTGACACCCTCCAACGGGGGGATACGGATTCGTACACCGATAAACTCATCTTT. Its protein is CACDTLQRGDTDSYTDKLIF.

Regarding this clone: This DNA translates differently at residue 13 from the TCRdb protein, which is that of a much larger clone; a read error is likely, and the protein shown is the DNA's own translation. This chain connects TRDV1 to TRDJ1, with 8 bases fitting TRDD3. No J gene is reported in TCRdb; it was inferred here by comparing the DNA with germline. The CDR3 length is 22 residues. V trimming: 3 bases; J trimming: 2 bases; junction bases outside the gene matches: 26. Germline-derived CDR1 and CDR2 are TSWWSYY and QGS. The CDR3: CALGDSRLTYWGVQIRTDKLIF. The CDR3 region has the DNA TGTGCTCTTGGGGACTCACGCCTTACGTACTGGGGGGTACAAATCAGGACCGATAAACTCATCTTT.

This clone occurred a few times. This DNA's translation differs at residue 22 from TCRdb's protein, which comes from a much larger clone; a read error is likely, and the protein shown is translated from the DNA. The J gene has no call, while the V gene is TRDV1; the DNA was not used to check the table's D call, TRDD3. The germline gives CDR1 TSWWSYY, CDR2 QGS. The CDR3 contains 23 residues. CDR3 nucleotide sequence: TGTGCTCTTGGGGAACTGATTAGGTTCTACTGGGGGATCCGACAGAAGTACACCGATAAACTCACCTTT. This encodes CALGELIRFYWGIRQKYTDKLTF.

This clone was recorded at least ten times. The TCRdb protein, from a much larger clone, departs from this DNA's translation at residue 7, likely by read error; the protein shown derives from the DNA. The rearrangement joins TRDV1 to TRDJ2; 10 nucleotides agree with TRDD3. TCRdb gives no J gene; it was assigned here by matching the DNA to germline. Looked up from germline, CDR1 is TSWWSYY and CDR2 is QGS. This CDR3 region has 20 residues. V was clipped by 3 bases and J by 4 bases; unmatched bases: 17. CDR3: CALGETSTSTGGLRTAQLFF. The CDR3 DNA sequence: TGTGCTCTTGGGGAGACCTCAACCAGTACTGGGGGATTAAGGACAGCACAACTCTTCTTT.

Worth noting for this clone: TCRdb's protein, taken from a much larger clone, differs from this DNA's translation at residue 18, likely owing to a read error; the protein displayed comes from the DNA. The chain links TRDV3 to TRDJ1; the match to TRDD3 covers 12 bases. The J gene was missing in TCRdb and was found by matching the end of the DNA to germline. V lost 4 bases to trimming and J lost 0 bases; unmatched junction nucleotides: 42. The CDR3 is 27 residues long. Germline V gives CDR1 TVYSNPD, CDR2 GDNSRS (reference sequence). The CDR3 spells CASPRLTSYWVLGDTGAPQLYTDKLIF. The CDR3 DNA reads as TGTGCCTCCCCGAGACTAACTTCCTACTGGGTACTGGGGGATACCGGCGCGCCGCAGCTGTACACCGATAAACTCATCTTT.

This clone came up a few times. This chain connects TRDV2 to TRDJ1; 13 bases are shared with TRDD3. Germline matching of the DNA provided the J gene here, since TCRdb leaves it blank. With V trimmed by 0 bases and J by 1 base, 28 bases remained unmatched. Germline V gene data show CDR1 as GEAIGNYY and CDR2 as EKD. This CDR3 contains 25 residues. CDR3 bases: TGTGCCTGTGACACCGGTTCCTTACTGGGGGATACGGGTGTCTCGCCTAGGGCATCCACCGATAAACTCATCTTT. This encodes CACDTGSLLGDTGVSPRASTDKLIF.

This clone was found a few times. TCRdb pairs this DNA with a much larger clone's protein that differs at residue 3, likely a read error; the protein shown was translated from the DNA. CDR3 region: CARDTVGPSAGIRTDKLIF. CDR3 coding DNA: TGTGCCCGTGACACCGTCGGGCCCTCTGCGGGGATACGGACCGATAAACTCATCTTT. The chain combines TRDV2 with TRDJ1, with TRDD3 matching over 9 bases. No J segment appears in TCRdb, so it was assigned here by matching the sequence to germline. CDR1 is GEAIGNYY, CDR2 EKD, per germline. CDR3 length: 19 amino acids.

To note about this clone: A far larger clone lies a single base away; this is likely a read error. This specimen includes other DNA sequences encoding the same CDR3. Called V gene: TRDV2; the J gene was not called; the table gives TRDD3 as D, unverified against the DNA. CDR1 GEAIGNYY and CDR2 EKD come from the germline V gene. This CDR3 comprises 21 residues. CDR3 nucleotide sequence: TGTGCCTGTGACACCGAAAGGGTTCTTACTGGGGGATATCCGTACACCGATAAACTCATTTTT. It codes for CACDTERVLTGGYPYTDKLIF.

Comments on this clone: Translating this DNA gives a protein that differs at residue 8 from the TCRdb one, which belongs to a much larger clone; a read error is likely, and the protein shown is this translation. This chain uses TRAV29/DV5 with TRDJ1; 10 bases map to TRDD3. TCRdb leaves out the J gene; it was filled in here by matching the DNA to germline. With 3 bases clipped from V and 0 bases from J, the junction kept 44 bases outside the gene matches. CDR3 length equals 28 residues. Looked up from germline, CDR1 is NSMFDY and CDR2 is ISSIKDK. The CDR3 sequence: CAAIPPSSPADVTPHSPTGGSYTDKLIF. The CDR3 DNA sequence: TGTGCAGCAATCCCGCCGTCGAGCCCAGCAGACGTCACCCCCCACAGCCCTACTGGGGGATCCTACACCGATAAACTCATCTTT.

To note about this clone: This probably arose from a read error, given a far larger clone one base away. This sample includes further DNA sequences coding for the same CDR3. The V gene is TRDV1, the J gene TRDJ1; TRDD3 matches at 10 bases. As TCRdb names no J gene, one was assigned here on the basis of a DNA match to germline. Germline V gives CDR1 TSWWSYY, CDR2 QGS. The CDR3 sequence is 23 residues long. DNA of the CDR3: TGTGCTCTTGGGTCTCCGTATAGTTCAGCCTTCCATAGGGGGATACGCTACACCGACAAACTCATCTTT. Protein product: CALGSPYSSAFHRGIRYTDKLIF.

Notes on this clone: TCRdb's listed protein matches a much larger clone and diverges from this DNA's translation at residue 6, likely through a read error; the protein shown comes from the DNA. The chain employs TRAV36/DV7 and TRDJ1; D perhaps matches TRDD3 (8 bases). Between the trimmed V and J ends, which lost 3 bases and 6 bases, there was a span of 36 bases. The germline V gene encodes CDR1 VTNFRS and CDR2 LTSSGIE (reference sequence). CDR3 length: 20 amino acids. CDR3 protein: CAVARCDSYGATGGRNKLIF. The DNA of the CDR3 is TGTGCTGTGGCTCGCTGTGATTCCTACGGGGCTACTGGGGGTCGAAATAAACTCATCTTT.

With regard to this clone: TCRdb's protein, taken from a much larger clone, differs from this DNA's translation at residue 10, likely owing to a read error; the protein displayed comes from the DNA. This rearrangement joins TRDV3 to TRDJ1; D is possibly TRDD3 (6 bases). With 5 bases removed from V and 0 bases from J, the gap between germline ends came to 22 bases. From germline, CDR1 is TVYSNPD and CDR2 GDNSRS (reference sequence). The CDR3 contains 16 residues. CDR3 sequence (DNA): TGTGCCCAGGTCCGGCTTGGGGATGGGCACACCGATAAACTCATCTTT. Translated: CAQVRLGDGHTDKLIF. The full variable domain, completed using reference TRDV3 and TRDJ1, is CDKVTQSSPDQTVASGSEVVLLCTYDTVYSNPDLFWYRIRPDYSFQFVFYGDNSRSEGADFTQGRFSVKHILTQKAFHLVISPVRTEDSATYYCAQVRLGDGHTDKLIFGKGTRVTVEP.

V usage is TRDV2 and J usage is TRDJ1, with TRDD3 identical over 13 bases. As TCRdb names no J gene, one was assigned here on the basis of a DNA match to germline. V shed 0 bases, J shed 0 bases, and the junction held 12 bases outside the gene matches. Germline CDR1 is GEAIGNYY and CDR2 is EKD. The CDR3 extends over 20 amino acids. In DNA form, the CDR3 reads TGTGCCTGTGACACCCCCTTACTGGGGGATACGGTACCTCACACCGATAAACTCATCTTT. Amino acids: CACDTPLLGDTVPHTDKLIF.

This clone was seen only a few times. A read error may be the cause here, since a much bigger clone is one base away. The gene calls are TRDV1 and TRDJ1, with TRDD2 identical over 7 bases. Germline trimming cut 1 base from V and 0 bases from J; bases unmatched to any gene: 20. Germline CDR1 is TSWWSYY and CDR2 is QGS. The CDR3 runs 21 residues. The CDR3: CALGEPGLPHAMPWYTDKLIF. The CDR3 DNA reads TGTGCTCTTGGGGAACCTGGCCTTCCTCACGCCATGCCCTGGTACACCGATAAACTCATCTTT.

This clone was detected ten times or more. This is likely an artifact of a read error, given a far larger clone one base away. This sample also contains other DNA sequences that code for the same CDR3. The chain recombines TRDV3 with TRDJ1, with D tentatively TRDD2 (5 bases). Because TCRdb records no J gene, it was assigned here through a match of the DNA to germline. CDR3 length: 17 amino acids. CDR1 is TVYSNPD, CDR2 GDNSRS, per germline (reference sequence). CDR3 DNA: TGCGCCTCTACTTCTTCCCGGCTTCACACCCACACCGATAAACTCATCTTT. Residues: CASTSSRLHTHTDKLIF.

Comment on this clone: The TCRdb protein, from a much larger clone, departs from this DNA's translation at residue 6, likely by read error; the protein shown derives from the DNA. CDR3 coding DNA: TGTGCCTGTGACGCAATAGGGGATCCGGGCGATAAACTCATCTTT. It encodes CACDAIGDPGDKLIF. The V call is TRDV2, the J call TRDJ1; a possible D gene is TRDD3 (6 bases). The J gene, left out of TCRdb, was set here by checking the DNA against germline. V was trimmed by 3 bases and J by 4 bases, leaving 17 bases between them. CDR3 size: 15 residues. Germline CDR1 is GEAIGNYY and CDR2 is EKD.

This clone was observed a few times. A single base is all that separates this from a far larger clone, so a read error is likely. The same CDR3 is also encoded by other DNA sequences in this sample. The chain employs TRDV2 and TRDJ1, with 9 bases aligning to TRDD3. Since TCRdb gives no J gene, matching the DNA to germline was used here to assign it. Germline lookup yields CDR1 GEAIGNYY and CDR2 EKD. The CDR3 is 19 residues long. The CDR3 reads CACDTGLWGYAFREDKLIF. CDR3 coding DNA: TGTGCCTGCGACACCGGTTTGTGGGGATACGCTTTTCGGGAGGATAAACTCATCTTT.

Remarks on this clone: It differs at one base from a far larger clone, so likely a read error. Other DNA sequences in this sample translate to the same CDR3. The chain recombines TRDV1 with TRDJ1; 12 bases are a match to TRDD3. The J gene, left out of TCRdb, was set here by checking the DNA against germline. In germline, CDR1 is TSWWSYY, CDR2 QGS. Trimming removed 2 bases from V and 0 bases from J; junction bases left unmatched: 13. This CDR3 has 20 amino acids. The CDR3 loop reads CALGEGLPYWGIPYTDKLIF. DNA of the CDR3: TGTGCTCTTGGGGAAGGTCTTCCGTACTGGGGGATACCGTACACCGATAAACTCATCTTT.

This clone was counted between two and nine times. Given a far larger clone just one base away, this is likely a sequencing read error. Within the sample, other DNA sequences also encode this same CDR3. This chain joins TRDV3 and TRDJ1, with 8 bases fitting TRDD3. TCRdb lists no J gene, so it was determined here by aligning the DNA to germline. CDR1 is TVYSNPD, CDR2 GDNSRS, per germline (reference sequence). V dropped 0 bases and J dropped 0; count of bases not matched to a gene: 21. The CDR3 contains 20 residues. The CDR3 loop reads CAFSPPTLTGGRPYTDKLIF. The CDR3 coding sequence is TGTGCCTTTAGTCCACCTACCTTGACTGGGGGTAGACCGTACACCGATAAACTCATCTTT.

This clone was detected ten times or more. A read error likely explains this, since a far larger clone differs by one base. In the same sample, other DNA sequences code for this CDR3. V usage is TRDV3 and J usage is TRDJ1, with D perhaps matching TRDD2 (8 bases). As TCRdb names no J gene, one was assigned here on the basis of a DNA match to germline. V lost 4 bases and J 1 base, leaving 31 bases between the germline ends. Germline V lookup: CDR1 TVYSNPD, CDR2 GDNSRS (reference sequence). The CDR3 contains 19 residues. In DNA, the CDR3 is TGTGCCTGCTATCTTCCTACAGGGATACCCCGAGCCTGCACCGATAAACTCATCTTT. Amino acids: CACYLPTGIPRACTDKLIF.